A selection of T cell receptor beta chains follows, all from one sample in a study of beta chain features in type 1 diabetes. Data came from immunoSEQ multiplex PCR; TCRdb stores just in-frame clones and leaves some out. The data show 640,000 or so clones, over 10% seen once. Sequenced material: naive CD4+ T cells from blood. The receptors were gathered from a man aged 18 to 30 with type 1 diabetes. Each CDR3 is given with its conserved first and last residue. The order of the fields is V gene, D gene, clone size, J gene, CDR3 protein, CDR3 DNA. A D gene is named only where the DNA matches it firmly. Clone sizes are given selectively: once, few, many, or a class where the clone is expanded.

V: TRBV6-5; D: -; size: -; J: TRBJ1-6; CDR3: CASSYGPKDSPLHF; DNA: TGTGCCAGCAGTTACGGGCCGAAGGATTCACCCCTCCACTTT
V: TRBV28; D: TRBD1; size: -; J: TRBJ1-2; CDR3: CAVKGQGAGYTF; DNA: TGTGCCGTAAAGGGGCAGGGGGCTGGCTACACCTTC
V: TRBV4-1; D: TRBD2; size: few; J: TRBJ2-1; CDR3: CASSTPSGGHYNEQFF; DNA: TGCGCCAGCAGCACCCCTAGCGGGGGTCATTACAATGAGCAGTTCTTC
V: TRBV7-9; D: -; size: -; J: TRBJ1-6; CDR3: CASSPRSAVPHF; DNA: TGTGCCAGCAGCCCGAGGTCGGCAGTACCCCACTTT
V: TRBV9; D: -; size: once; J: TRBJ2-1; CDR3: CASSVALDEQFF; DNA: TGTGCCAGCAGCGTAGCGCTTGATGAGCAGTTCTTC
V: TRBV18; D: -; size: few; J: TRBJ2-3; CDR3: CASSVSDTQYF; DNA: TGTGCCAGCTCAGTTTCAGATACGCAGTATTTT
V: TRBV19; D: TRBD1; size: -; J: TRBJ2-4; CDR3: CASSTTGDAKNIQYF; DNA: TGTGCCAGTAGCACCACAGGGGATGCCAAAAACATTCAGTACTTC
V: TRBV6-5; D: -; size: -; J: TRBJ2-3; CDR3: CASSYDRNTDTQYF; DNA: TGTGCCAGCAGTTACGACAGGAACACAGATACGCAGTATTTT
V: TRBV19; D: TRBD2; size: -; J: TRBJ2-1; CDR3: CASSTSGLQQFF; DNA: TGTGCCAGTAGTACTAGCGGCCTCCAGCAGTTCTTC
V: TRBV28; D: TRBD1; size: few; J: TRBJ1-2; CDR3: CASRGQGYGYTF; DNA: TGTGCCAGCAGAGGACAGGGCTATGGCTACACCTTC
V: TRBV18; D: TRBD2; size: -; J: TRBJ2-5; CDR3: CASSPLAGVETQYF; DNA: TGTGCCAGCTCACCTTTGGCGGGGGTAGAGACCCAGTACTTC
V: TRBV7-9; D: -; size: -; J: TRBJ1-2; CDR3: CASSLVGGNYGYTF; DNA: TGTGCCAGCAGCTTAGTGGGAGGGAACTATGGCTACACCTTC
V: TRBV7-9; D: TRBD1; size: -; J: TRBJ1-1; CDR3: CASSPGTGGYGTEAFF; DNA: TGTGCCAGCAGCCCTGGGACAGGGGGCTACGGCACTGAAGCTTTCTTT
V: TRBV25-1; D: -; size: -; J: TRBJ1-2; CDR3: CASSAGGGKTYGYTF; DNA: TGTGCCAGCAGCGCCGGCGGGGGGAAGACCTATGGCTACACCTTC
V: TRBV23-1; D: -; size: -; J: TRBJ2-3; CDR3: CASSQSSLAAGNQLRTDTQYF; DNA: TGCGCCAGCAGTCAATCGAGTTTGGCGGCGGGGAACCAACTTCGCACAGATACGCAGTATTTT
V: TRBV5-6; D: -; size: -; J: TRBJ2-7; CDR3: CASSFPTSSYEQYF; DNA: TGTGCCAGCAGCTTTCCGACGAGCTCCTACGAGCAGTACTTC
V: TRBV28; D: TRBD1; size: few; J: TRBJ2-2; CDR3: CASSSPGQGRGELFF; DNA: TGTGCCAGCAGTTCTCCGGGACAGGGGCGCGGGGAGCTGTTTTTT
V: TRBV5-4; D: -; size: few; J: TRBJ2-3; CDR3: CASSSPGDTQYF; DNA: TGTGCCAGCAGCTCCCCGGGAGATACGCAGTATTTT
V: TRBV5-1; D: -; size: -; J: TRBJ2-6; CDR3: CASSLAGSSGANVLTF; DNA: TGCGCCAGCAGCTTGGCAGGCTCCTCTGGGGCCAACGTCCTGACTTTC
V: TRBV30; D: -; size: -; J: TRBJ2-3; CDR3: CAWSPLRGSTDTQYF; DNA: TGTGCCTGGAGTCCCCTCAGGGGCAGCACAGATACGCAGTATTTT
V: TRBV13; D: -; size: -; J: TRBJ2-1; CDR3: CASSSYTQTIRSYNEQFF; DNA: TGTGCCAGCAGCTCCTACACTCAAACCATACGCTCCTACAATGAGCAGTTCTTC
V: TRBV30; D: TRBD2; size: -; J: TRBJ2-5; CDR3: CAWTRGRLSGAQETQYF; DNA: TGTGCCTGGACCCGCGGCCGACTTAGCGGGGCCCAAGAGACCCAGTACTTC
V: TRBV5-1; D: TRBD2; size: few; J: TRBJ2-1; CDR3: CASSSLAALFNEQFF; DNA: TGCGCCAGCAGCTCGCTAGCGGCCCTTTTCAATGAGCAGTTCTTC
V: TRBV5-1; D: -; size: few; J: TRBJ1-1; CDR3: CASSGGPDTEAFF; DNA: TGCGCCAGCAGCGGAGGGCCTGACACTGAAGCTTTCTTT
V: TRBV7-2; D: -; size: few; J: TRBJ1-5; CDR3: CASSPAGPYQPQHF; DNA: TGTGCCAGCAGCCCCGCGGGACCCTATCAGCCCCAGCATTTT
V: TRBV2; D: TRBD1; size: -; J: TRBJ1-2; CDR3: CASMGQVTNYGYTF; DNA: TGTGCCAGCATGGGACAGGTGACTAACTATGGCTACACCTTC
V: TRBV19; D: -; size: -; J: TRBJ1-5; CDR3: CASSTPYGAQPQHF; DNA: TGTGCCAGTAGTACCCCTTATGGAGCCCAGCCCCAGCATTTT
V: TRBV7-2; D: -; size: -; J: TRBJ2-7; CDR3: CASSLVRGVSYEQYF; DNA: TGTGCCAGCAGCTTAGTGCGGGGTGTCTCCTACGAGCAGTACTTC
V: TRBV6-6; D: -; size: -; J: TRBJ1-1; CDR3: CASSYLDRDTEAFF; DNA: TGTGCCAGCAGTTACCTGGACAGAGACACTGAAGCTTTCTTT
V: TRBV5-4; D: TRBD1; size: -; J: TRBJ1-2; CDR3: CASSSRTGYYGYTF; DNA: TGTGCCAGCAGCTCCCGGACAGGCTACTATGGCTACACCTTC
V: TRBV14; D: -; size: -; J: TRBJ2-1; CDR3: CASSQDGFEQFF; DNA: TGTGCCAGCAGCCAAGACGGCTTCGAGCAGTTCTTC
V: TRBV7-2; D: TRBD1; size: few; J: TRBJ1-1; CDR3: CASSLGTGRLITEAFF; DNA: TGTGCCAGCAGCTTGGGGACAGGGAGGTTGATCACTGAAGCTTTCTTT
V: TRBV2; D: -; size: few; J: TRBJ2-7; CDR3: CASSPGWGNEQYF; DNA: TGTGCCAGCAGCCCGGGATGGGGGAACGAGCAGTACTTC
V: TRBV30; D: -; size: few; J: TRBJ2-1; CDR3: CAWSVYGFNEQFF; DNA: TGTGCCTGGAGTGTATACGGGTTCAATGAGCAGTTCTTC
V: TRBV7-9; D: -; size: -; J: TRBJ1-5; CDR3: CASSLAGSVHSNQPQHF; DNA: TGTGCCAGCAGCTTAGCGGGGTCGGTTCACAGCAATCAGCCCCAGCATTTT
V: TRBV6-5; D: TRBD2; size: -; J: TRBJ2-7; CDR3: CAATSGGAAEQYF; DNA: TGTGCCGCCACTAGCGGGGGGGCCGCCGAGCAGTACTTC
V: TRBV2; D: TRBD1; size: few; J: TRBJ1-1; CDR3: CASSPQGRLNTEAFF; DNA: TGTGCCAGCAGTCCACAGGGGCGATTGAACACTGAAGCTTTCTTT
V: TRBV28; D: -; size: -; J: TRBJ1-2; CDR3: CASSSGIAGYTF; DNA: TGTGCCAGCAGTTCGGGGATAGCTGGCTACACCTTC